Each of the 21 T cell receptor beta chains below was sequenced from the same sample in a study of blood T cell repertoires in COVID-19. Profiled with immunoSEQ multiplex PCR; TCRdb holds only in-frame clones, not every one. This sample has 200,000 or so clones, with approximately 79% found just once. Material for sequencing was peripheral blood. These receptors all stem from a man between 60 and 75 years old with active or convalescent COVID-19.

The chain has TRBV6-5 and TRBJ2-1; 9 nucleotides line up with TRBD2. V shed 5 bases and J 9 bases; nucleotides not matched to a gene: 11. In germline, CDR1 is MNHEY, CDR2 SVGAGI. This CDR3 region has 15 residues. For the CDR3, the DNA is TGTGCCAGCAGTCCCATAGCGGGAGAGGGCGGTGAGCAGTTCTTC. It is translated as CASSPIAGEGGEQFF.

This clone was detected once. The chain links TRBV14 to TRBJ1-5; perhaps TRBD1 as D (6 bases). The V end was cut by 0 bases, the J end by 4 bases, with 19 bases between. The CDR3 totals 18 residues. In germline, CDR1 is SGHDN, CDR2 FVKESK. The CDR3 DNA sequence: TGTGCCAGCAGCCAAGATTGGACACCCGAGGGGGATAATCAGCCCCAGCATTTT. It is translated as CASSQDWTPEGDNQPQHF.

This chain links TRBV19 with TRBJ2-3, with TRBD2 as a possible D gene (5 bases). The V end was cut by 7 bases, the J end by 2 bases, with 19 bases between. CDR1 LNHDA and CDR2 SQIVND come from the germline V gene (reference sequence). The CDR3 loop spans 16 amino acids. The CDR3 coding sequence is TGTGCCAGTACTTCTCCGACGGGGAACTACACAGATACGCAGTATTTT. Protein product: CASTSPTGNYTDTQYF.

This rearrangement joins TRBV27 to TRBJ2-7, with TRBD2 identical over 8 bases. Germline CDR1 is MNHEY and CDR2 is SMNVEV (reference sequence). The CDR3 spans 14 residues. V was pared by 9 bases and J by 7 bases, with 14 bases of the junction left unmatched. CDR3 nucleotides: TGTGCCAGAGACCTCGGGACTAGTAATGATGAGCAGTACTTC. Amino acids: CARDLGTSNDEQYF.

This clone came up a few times. This chain connects TRBV19 to TRBJ2-7; the match to TRBD1 covers 10 bases. The germline CDR1 and CDR2 sequences are LNHDA and SQIVND (reference sequence). V was pared by 4 bases and J by 4 bases, with 4 bases of the junction left unmatched. This CDR3 has 14 residues. In DNA, the CDR3 is TGTGCCAGTAGTAGGGGACAGGGGTTGTACGAGCAGTACTTC. It specifies CASSRGQGLYEQYF.

The rearrangement links TRBV5-6 to TRBJ1-5, with D tentatively TRBD1 (6 bases). From germline, CDR1 is SGHDT and CDR2 YYEEEE. Trimming removed 1 base from V and 2 bases from J, with 16 bases in between. This CDR3 contains 17 residues. CDR3 in amino acids: CASSLNIGTGRNQPQHF. CDR3 coding DNA: TGTGCCAGCAGCTTGAACATAGGAACAGGGCGCAATCAGCCCCAGCATTTT.

V gene TRBV28 combines with J gene TRBJ1-2; D ambiguous. CDR3 length equals 14 residues. V was trimmed by 10 bases and J by 3 bases, leaving 18 bases between them. Germline loops: CDR1 MDHEN, CDR2 SYDVKM. The CDR3 DNA is TGTGCCACCCTTGGAGTTTCCCAGCACTATGGCTACACCTTC. Protein product: CATLGVSQHYGYTF.

The CDR3, as DNA: TGTGCCAGCAGCTTAGATGGGCAGTACTACGAGCAGTACTTC. Protein sequence: CASSLDGQYYEQYF. This sequence joins TRBV11-2 and TRBJ2-7, with D uncertain. The CDR3 has 14 amino acids. Trimming took off 0 bases at V and 3 bases at J, with 9 bases between the two ends. Germline CDR1 reads SGHAT; CDR2 reads FQNNGV.

The rearrangement links TRBV5-5 to TRBJ1-2; D is undetermined. The CDR3 consists of 15 residues. In germline, CDR1 is SGHKS, CDR2 YYEKEE (reference sequence). V gave up 5 bases and J gave up 0 bases, with 14 bases separating them. CDR3 loop: CASSHLAQSNYGYTF. The CDR3 DNA sequence: TGTGCCAGCAGTCACCTCGCCCAGTCTAACTATGGCTACACCTTC.

Only a few counts were recorded for this clone. J is TRBJ2-3 and V is TRBV7-9; TRBD2 agrees at 10 bases. V lost 3 bases, J lost 8 bases, and 8 bases stayed unmatched. The CDR3 is made up of 15 amino acids. Germline-derived CDR1 and CDR2 are SEHNR and FQNEAQ (reference sequence). The CDR3 nucleotides read TGTGCCAGCAGCTTGATTGGACTAGCGGATCCTACGCAGTATTTT. Its translation: CASSLIGLADPTQYF.

The chain uses TRBV11-2 and TRBJ2-5; no clear D gene. Trimming took off 4 bases at V and 4 bases at J, with 4 bases between the two ends. CDR1 and CDR2 from the germline V gene are SGHAT and FQNNGV. CDR3 length: 11 residues. The CDR3: CASSSSETQYF. The DNA of the CDR3 is TGTGCCAGCAGCTCCTCAGAGACCCAGTACTTC.

The V call is TRBV5-1, the J call TRBJ2-7, with 14 bases aligning to TRBD2. V lost 5 bases to trimming and J lost 2 bases; unmatched junction nucleotides: 3. This CDR3 spans 15 amino acids. Germline loops: CDR1 SGHRS, CDR2 YFSETQ. The CDR3 loop is CASSLTSGRAYEQYF. The CDR3 DNA follows: TGCGCCAGCAGTCTGACTAGCGGGAGGGCCTACGAGCAGTACTTC.

This chain joins TRBV7-2 and TRBJ2-5, with 11 nucleotides matching TRBD1. The CDR3 is 15 residues long. Per the germline V gene, CDR1 is SGHTA and CDR2 is FQGNSA. The trim removed 5 bases at V and 5 bases at J, leaving 7 bases unmatched. CDR3 nucleotide sequence: TGTGCCAGCAGCACCGGACAGGGGGCTCGGGAGACCCAGTACTTC. This encodes CASSTGQGARETQYF.

The J gene is TRBJ1-6, the V gene TRBV9; D is uncertain. CDR3 length equals 14 residues. V was shortened by 0 bases and J by 10 bases, with 11 bases between the two germline ends. The germline gives CDR1 SGDLS, CDR2 YYNGEE. The CDR3 DNA reads TGTGCCAGCAGCGTAGTAGCGGTAGGGTCACCCCTCCACTTT. Translating gives CASSVVAVGSPLHF. Supplemented by reference TRBV9 and TRBJ1-6, the full variable domain reads DSGVTQTPKHLITATGQRVTLRCSPRSGDLSVYWYQQSLDQGLQFLIQYYNGEERAKGNILERFSAQQFPDLHSELNLSSLELGDSALYFCASSVVAVGSPLHFGNGTRLTVT.

The chain joins TRBV19 to TRBJ2-3; 10 nucleotides line up with TRBD2. The CDR3 covers 18 residues. J lost 0 bases, V lost 1 base, and 7 bases had no gene match. CDR1 LNHDA and CDR2 SQIVND come from the germline V gene (reference sequence). CDR3 loop: CASSIVSGRGTSTDTQYF. In nucleotides, the CDR3 is TGTGCCAGTAGTATAGTAAGCGGGAGGGGCACTAGCACAGATACGCAGTATTTT.

The chain uses TRBV28 and TRBJ1-1, with 7 bases lining up with TRBD1. Trimming cost V 3 bases and J 5 bases; bases outside gene matches: 12. The CDR3 has 16 residues. Per the germline V gene, CDR1 is MDHEN and CDR2 is SYDVKM. CDR3 DNA: TGTGCCAGCAGTTTGCTGTTGGCAGGGGGTAATACTGAAGCTTTCTTT. Protein product: CASSLLLAGGNTEAFF.

The rearrangement joins TRBV6-1 to TRBJ2-7; D may be TRBD2 (6 bases). CDR1 is MNHNS and CDR2 is SASEGT in the germline V gene. The CDR3 length is 15 residues. V lost 3 bases to trimming and J lost 8 bases, with 20 bases between them. The chain's CDR3 is CASSEEGTYPTKQYF. In DNA, the CDR3 is TGTGCCAGCAGTGAGGAGGGTACCTATCCTACGAAGCAGTACTTC.

DNA for the CDR3: TGTGCCAGCAGTCAACTACGGGAGACCCAGTACTTC. This sequence encodes CASSQLRETQYF. The gene calls are TRBV14 and TRBJ2-5; no clear D gene. Germline V gives CDR1 SGHDN, CDR2 FVKESK. With 6 bases removed from V and 5 bases from J, the gap between germline ends came to 10 bases. The CDR3 has 12 residues.

This clone was detected a few times. The same CDR3 arises from other DNA sequences in this sample as well. The J gene is TRBJ2-3, the V gene TRBV12-3 or TRBV12-4; D remains ambiguous. The CDR3 sequence is 12 residues long. The ends were cut back, 6 bases at V and 0 bases at J, with 4 bases in the middle. The CDR3 nucleotides read TGTGCCAGCAGACTAAGCACAGATACGCAGTATTTT. This gives the protein CASRLSTDTQYF.

This chain connects TRBV18 to TRBJ2-5; no reliable D call. The CDR3 totals 13 residues. Germline V gives CDR1 KGHSH, CDR2 LQKENI. The V gene lost 1 base and the J gene lost 3 bases, with 6 bases spanning the gap. CDR3 loop: CASSPQEKETQYF. The CDR3 coding sequence is TGTGCCAGCTCACCACAGGAGAAAGAGACCCAGTACTTC.

This clone showed up just once. The V call is TRBV28, the J call TRBJ2-3; D unclear. The CDR3 covers 12 residues. Germline loops: CDR1 MDHEN, CDR2 SYDVKM. V was pared by 3 bases and J by 6 bases, with 7 bases between. The CDR3 nucleotides read TGTGCCAGCAGTTTGCAGCGTGATACGCAGTATTTT. Protein product: CASSLQRDTQYF.